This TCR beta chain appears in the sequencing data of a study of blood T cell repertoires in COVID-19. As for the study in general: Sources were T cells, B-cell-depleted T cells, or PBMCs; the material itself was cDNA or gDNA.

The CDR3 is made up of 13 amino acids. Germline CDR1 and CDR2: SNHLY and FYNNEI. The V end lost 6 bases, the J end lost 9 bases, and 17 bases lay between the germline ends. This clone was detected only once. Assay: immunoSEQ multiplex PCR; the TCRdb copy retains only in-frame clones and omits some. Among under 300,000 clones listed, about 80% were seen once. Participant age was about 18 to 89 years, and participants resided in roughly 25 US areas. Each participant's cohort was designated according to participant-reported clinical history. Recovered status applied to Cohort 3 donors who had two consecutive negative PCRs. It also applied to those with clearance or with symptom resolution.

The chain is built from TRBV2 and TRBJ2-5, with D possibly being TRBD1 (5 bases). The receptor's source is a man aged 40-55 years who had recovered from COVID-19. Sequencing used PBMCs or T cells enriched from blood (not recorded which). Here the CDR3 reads CASSLMAEGAQYF. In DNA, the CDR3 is TGTGCCAGCAGCCTCATGGCCGAAGGGGCCCAGTACTTC. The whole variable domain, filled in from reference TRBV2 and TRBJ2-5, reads EPEVTQTPSHQVTQMGQEVILRCVPISNHLYFYWYRQILGQKVEFLVSFYNNEISEKSEIFDDQFSVERPDGSNFTLKIRSTKLEDSAMYFCASSLMAEGAQYFGPGTRLLVL.